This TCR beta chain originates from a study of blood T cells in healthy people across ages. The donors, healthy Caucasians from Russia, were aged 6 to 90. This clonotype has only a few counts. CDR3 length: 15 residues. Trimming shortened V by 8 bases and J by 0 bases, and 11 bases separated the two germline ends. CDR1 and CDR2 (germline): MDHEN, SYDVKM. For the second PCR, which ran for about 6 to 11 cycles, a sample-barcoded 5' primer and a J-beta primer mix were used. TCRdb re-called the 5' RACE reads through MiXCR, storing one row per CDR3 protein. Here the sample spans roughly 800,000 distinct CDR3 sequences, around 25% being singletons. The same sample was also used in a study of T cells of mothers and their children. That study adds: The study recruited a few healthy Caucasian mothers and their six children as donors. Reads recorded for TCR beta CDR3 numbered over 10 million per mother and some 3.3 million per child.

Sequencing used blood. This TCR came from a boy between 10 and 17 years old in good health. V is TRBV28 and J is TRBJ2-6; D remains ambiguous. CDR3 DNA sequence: TGTGCCAGCCTATCCTCCGGCTCTGGGGCCAACGTCCTGACTTTC. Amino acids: CASLSSGSGANVLTF.